This T cell receptor (beta chain) was sequenced during a study of blood T cell repertoires in COVID-19. Overall study: The United States, Italy and Spain supplied acute and convalescent COVID-19 samples. PBMCs, B-cell-depleted T cells, or T cells were the source of the cDNA or gDNA that made up the material.

Germline CDR1 SGHRS, CDR2 YFSETQ. This CDR3 comprises 14 residues. V lost 8 bases, J lost 4 bases, and 8 bases stayed unmatched. TCRdb's table, derived via immunoSEQ multiplex PCR, lists solely in-frame clones and lacks some. The sample contains some 70,000 clones, around 89% of which appear only once. The sequenced sample consisted of peripheral blood. The origin of this receptor is a man between 60 and 70 years old with acute or convalescent COVID-19. This chain joins TRBV5-1 and TRBJ2-2, with 7 bases matching TRBD1. The CDR3 protein is CASQGQARTGELFF. In DNA, the CDR3 is TGCGCCAGTCAAGGACAGGCCCGCACCGGGGAGCTGTTTTTT. Full variable domain (missing parts from reference TRBV5-1 and TRBJ2-2): KAGVTQTPRYLIKTRGQQVTLSCSPISGHRSVSWYQQTPGQGLQFLFEYFSETQRNKGNFPGRFSGRQFSNSRSEMNVSTLELGDSALYLCASQGQARTGELFFGEGSRLTVL.